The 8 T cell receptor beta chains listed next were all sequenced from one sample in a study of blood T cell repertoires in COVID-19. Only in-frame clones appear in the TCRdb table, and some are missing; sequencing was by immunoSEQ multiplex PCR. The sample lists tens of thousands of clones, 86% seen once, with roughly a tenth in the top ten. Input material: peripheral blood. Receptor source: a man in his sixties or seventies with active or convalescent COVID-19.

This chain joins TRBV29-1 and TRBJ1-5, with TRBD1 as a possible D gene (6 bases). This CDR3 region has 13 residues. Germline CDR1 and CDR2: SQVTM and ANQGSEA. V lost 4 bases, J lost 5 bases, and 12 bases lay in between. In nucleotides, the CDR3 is TGCAGCGTTGGAGGGGACACAGATCAGCCCCAGCATTTT. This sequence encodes CSVGGDTDQPQHF.

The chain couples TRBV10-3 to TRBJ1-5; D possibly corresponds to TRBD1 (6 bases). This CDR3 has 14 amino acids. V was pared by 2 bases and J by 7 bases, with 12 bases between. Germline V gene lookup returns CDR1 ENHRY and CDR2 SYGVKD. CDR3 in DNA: TGTGCCATCAGTGAGGAAGGGGGATCGCAGCCCCAGCATTTT. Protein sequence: CAISEEGGSQPQHF.

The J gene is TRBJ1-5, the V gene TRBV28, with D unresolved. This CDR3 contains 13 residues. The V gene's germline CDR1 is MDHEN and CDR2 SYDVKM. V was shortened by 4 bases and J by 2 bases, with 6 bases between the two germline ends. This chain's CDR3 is CASSSGGNQPQHF. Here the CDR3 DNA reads TGTGCCAGCAGTTCTGGAGGCAATCAGCCCCAGCATTTT.

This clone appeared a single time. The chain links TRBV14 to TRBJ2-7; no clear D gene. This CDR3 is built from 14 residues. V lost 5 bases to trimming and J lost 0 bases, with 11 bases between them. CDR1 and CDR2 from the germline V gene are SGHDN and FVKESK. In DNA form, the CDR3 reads TGTGCCAGCAGCTTCGACATTACCTCCTACGAGCAGTACTTC. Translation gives CASSFDITSYEQYF.

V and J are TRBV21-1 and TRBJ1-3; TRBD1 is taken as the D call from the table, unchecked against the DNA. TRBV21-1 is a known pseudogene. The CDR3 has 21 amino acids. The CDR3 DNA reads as TGTGCCAGCAGCAACGGGGACGGACAGGGATACGGCCAAGGGTCTGGAAACACCATATATTTT. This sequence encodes CASSNGDGQGYGQGSGNTIYF.

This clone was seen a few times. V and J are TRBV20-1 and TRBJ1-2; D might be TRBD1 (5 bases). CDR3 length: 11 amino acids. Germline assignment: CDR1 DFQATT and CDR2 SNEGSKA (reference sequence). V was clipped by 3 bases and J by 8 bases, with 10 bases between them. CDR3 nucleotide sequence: TGCAGTGCTAGTCGTGGGGCCGGCTACACCTTC. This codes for CSASRGAGYTF.

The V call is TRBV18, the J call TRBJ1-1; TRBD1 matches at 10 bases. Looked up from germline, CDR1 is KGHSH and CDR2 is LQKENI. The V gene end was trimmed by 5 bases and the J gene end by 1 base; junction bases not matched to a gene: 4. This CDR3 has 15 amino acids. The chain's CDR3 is CASSARQGANTEAFF. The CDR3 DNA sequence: TGTGCCAGCTCAGCTCGACAGGGGGCGAACACTGAAGCTTTCTTT.

In DNA, the CDR3 is TGTGCCTGGGGGTCGGGGAATCAGCCCCAGCATTTT. Protein: CAWGSGNQPQHF. The V gene is TRBV30, the J gene TRBJ1-5; no firm D call. The CDR3 covers 12 residues. Germline V gene lookup returns CDR1 GTSNPN and CDR2 SVGIG (reference sequence). V was pared by 5 bases and J by 4 bases, with 9 bases between.